These T cell receptor beta chains were read from a single sample in a study of T cell responses to AZD1222 COVID-19 vaccine. TCRdb's copy holds only in-frame clones and misses some; the assay was immunoSEQ multiplex PCR. The sample holds approximately 92,000 clones, roughly nine tenths seen once. The sequenced sample was peripheral blood, obtained on day 0 of AZD1222 vaccination. The receptors stem from an adult in good health. CDR3s include the opening cysteine and the closing phenylalanine or tryptophan. Fields, in order: D gene, J gene, clone size, V gene, CDR3 protein, CDR3 DNA. A D gene is named only where the DNA matches it firmly. The size entry is marked missing in some rows and otherwise reads once, few, many or a size class.

-	TRBJ2-7	few	TRBV19	CASSIQGLSYEQYF	TGTGCCAGTAGTATTCAGGGTTTATCCTACGAGCAGTACTTC
-	TRBJ2-5	-	TRBV7-3	CASSLDREETQYF	TGTGCCAGCAGCTTAGACAGAGAAGAGACCCAGTACTTC
TRBD2	TRBJ2-7	few	TRBV27	CASSPRPTSSKQYF	TGTGCCAGCAGTCCCCGACCGACTAGCTCCAAGCAGTACTTC
-	TRBJ2-7	-	TRBV5-1	CASSHGRTSSYEQYF	TGCGCCAGCAGCCATGGACGGACAAGCTCCTACGAGCAGTACTTC
-	TRBJ1-1	-	TRBV7-2	CASSFWGTLGRGTEAFF	TGTGCCAGCAGCTTCTGGGGGACTCTGGGGAGAGGTACTGAAGCTTTCTTT
-	TRBJ1-2	-	TRBV4-1	CASSQERQPSSHLTF	TGCGCCAGCAGCCAAGAGAGACAGCCTTCGAGCCACCTCACCTTC
-	TRBJ1-1	medium-sized	TRBV6-5	CASRTGRLNTEAFF	TGTGCCAGCAGGACCGGACGGCTGAACACTGAAGCTTTCTTT
-	TRBJ2-1	-	TRBV5-6	CASSLDGYSYNEQFF	TGTGCCAGCAGCTTGGACGGATACTCCTACAATGAGCAGTTCTTC
-	TRBJ1-4	-	TRBV5-6	CASSLVGRTNEKLFF	TGTGCCAGCAGCTTGGTTGGGAGGACTAATGAAAAACTGTTTTTT
TRBD1	TRBJ2-7	-	TRBV10-3	CAIRAGTGSYEQYF	TGTGCCATCAGGGCCGGGACAGGGTCCTACGAGCAGTACTTC
-	TRBJ2-2	medium-sized	TRBV16	CASSDDWTASTGELFF	TGTGCCAGCAGCGACGATTGGACAGCCAGCACCGGGGAGCTGTTTTTT
TRBD2	TRBJ2-3	-	TRBV28	CASSKGAGLAGGYTDTQYF	TGTGCCAGCAGCAAAGGGGCGGGACTAGCGGGAGGGTACACAGATACGCAGTATTTT
-	TRBJ1-1	-	TRBV7-2	CASSLDRGGNTEAFF	TGTGCCAGCAGCTTGGATCGGGGGGGGAACACTGAAGCTTTCTTT
TRBD1	TRBJ1-1	once	TRBV27	CATTGGGTEAFF	TGTGCCACCACAGGGGGTGGCACTGAAGCTTTCTTT
-	TRBJ2-5	-	TRBV11-1	CASSEAGPNGQTQYF	TGTGCCAGCAGCGAAGCCGGGCCCAACGGCCAGACCCAGTACTTC
TRBD2	TRBJ2-5	-	TRBV5-1	CASSRYIGTSGQGTQYF	TGCGCCAGCAGCCGGTACATAGGGACTAGCGGCCAGGGGACCCAGTACTTC
-	TRBJ1-2	once	TRBV2	CASSEGAGYTF	TGTGCCAGCAGTGAGGGTGCTGGCTACACCTTC
-	TRBJ1-2	-	TRBV28	CASNLGPFPLGYTF	TGTGCCAGCAACCTAGGCCCTTTCCCTCTTGGCTACACCTTC
TRBD1	TRBJ1-2	-	TRBV18	CASSPASMGTGLSNYGYTF	TGTGCCAGCTCACCTGCGTCCATGGGGACAGGGCTTTCTAACTATGGCTACACCTTC
-	TRBJ1-2	-	TRBV2	CASSEGGDYGYTF	TGTGCCAGCAGTGAGGGCGGGGACTATGGCTACACCTTC
-	TRBJ1-6	-	TRBV19	CASSRDPEGNSPLHF	TGTGCCAGTAGTCGGGACCCGGAGGGGAATTCACCCCTCCACTTT
TRBD1	TRBJ2-2	-	TRBV18	CASSPLDRAGELFF	TGTGCCAGCTCACCACTCGACAGGGCCGGGGAGCTGTTTTTT
-	TRBJ2-7	-	TRBV9	CASSPRGRAAYEQYF	TGTGCCAGCAGCCCCCGGGGGCGGGCGGCCTACGAGCAGTACTTC
TRBD1	TRBJ2-3	-	TRBV7-2	CASRDPGQGLADTQYF	TGTGCCAGCAGAGATCCGGGACAGGGATTGGCAGATACGCAGTATTTT
TRBD1	TRBJ2-2	-	TRBV11-2	CASSLEWTGEAGELFF	TGTGCCAGCAGCTTAGAATGGACAGGGGAAGCCGGGGAGCTGTTTTTT
TRBD2	TRBJ2-5	-	TRBV24-1	CATSALAGGVETQYF	TGTGCCACCTCGGCGCTAGCGGGGGGAGTTGAGACCCAGTACTTC
-	TRBJ2-4	-	TRBV11-2	CASTRTENIQYF	TGTGCCAGCACCCGGACCGAAAACATTCAGTACTTC
TRBD1	TRBJ1-1	once	TRBV6-5	CASTWGRGQEAFF	TGTGCCAGCACATGGGGCAGGGGGCAAGAAGCTTTCTTT
-	TRBJ1-4	-	TRBV4-3	CASSPTGSGEKLFF	TGCGCCAGCAGCCCGACAGGAAGCGGGGAAAAACTGTTTTTT
TRBD1	TRBJ1-4	-	TRBV12-3/TRBV12-4	CATGTGDAKLFF	TGTGCCACCGGGACAGGGGACGCAAAACTGTTTTTT
-	TRBJ1-1	-	TRBV7-3	CASSLIPGQGATEAFF	TGTGCCAGCAGCTTGATTCCGGGACAAGGAGCCACTGAAGCTTTCTTT
-	TRBJ1-2	-	TRBV18	CASSVLQDTHGYTF	TGTGCCAGCTCCGTTCTACAGGATACCCATGGCTACACCTTC
-	TRBJ1-1	-	TRBV19	CASWGGRGNTEAFF	TGTGCCAGTTGGGGGGGGAGAGGGAACACTGAAGCTTTCTTT
TRBD1	TRBJ2-5	-	TRBV7-3	CASSSTGGKETQYF	TGTGCCAGCAGCTCAACAGGGGGCAAGGAGACCCAGTACTTC
-	TRBJ1-5	-	TRBV19	CASSITTYGDRPDQPQHF	TGTGCCAGTAGTATAACAACTTACGGGGATAGGCCTGATCAGCCCCAGCATTTT
TRBD1	TRBJ1-5	-	TRBV5-1	CASSLGAAGGPFKGAQHF	TGCGCCAGCAGCTTGGGGGCCGCAGGGGGCCCCTTCAAGGGGGCCCAGCATTTT
-	TRBJ1-5	-	TRBV2	CASSRPGGNQPQHF	TGTGCCAGCAGTAGGCCCGGGGGCAATCAGCCCCAGCATTTT
-	TRBJ2-2	-	TRBV7-3	CASSLSKPPGELFF	TGTGCCAGCTCACTTAGCAAGCCCCCCGGGGAGCTGTTTTTT
-	TRBJ2-5	-	TRBV11-2	CASSLVDETQYF	TGTGCCAGCAGCTTAGTAGACGAGACCCAGTACTTC